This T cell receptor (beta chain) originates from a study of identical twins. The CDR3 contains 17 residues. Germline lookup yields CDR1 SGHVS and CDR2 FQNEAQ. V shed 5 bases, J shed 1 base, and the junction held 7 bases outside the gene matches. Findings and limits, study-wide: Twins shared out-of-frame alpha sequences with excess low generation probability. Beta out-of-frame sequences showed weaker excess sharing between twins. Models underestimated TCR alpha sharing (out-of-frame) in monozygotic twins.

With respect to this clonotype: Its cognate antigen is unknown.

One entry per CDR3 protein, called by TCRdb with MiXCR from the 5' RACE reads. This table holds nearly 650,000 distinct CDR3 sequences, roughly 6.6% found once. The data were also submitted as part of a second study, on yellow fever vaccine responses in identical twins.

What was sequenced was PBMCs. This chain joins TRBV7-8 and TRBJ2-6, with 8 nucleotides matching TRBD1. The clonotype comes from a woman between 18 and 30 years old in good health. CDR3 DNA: TGTGCCAGCAGCGGGCAGGGGGCTTCGTCTGGGGCCAACGTCCTGACTTTC. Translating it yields CASSGQGASSGANVLTF. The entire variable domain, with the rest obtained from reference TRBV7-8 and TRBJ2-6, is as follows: GAGVSQSPRYKVAKRGQDVALRCDPISGHVSLFWYQQALGQGPEFLTYFQNEAQLDKSGLPSDRFFAERPEGSVSTLKIQRTQQEDSAVYLCASSGQGASSGANVLTFGAGSRLTVL.